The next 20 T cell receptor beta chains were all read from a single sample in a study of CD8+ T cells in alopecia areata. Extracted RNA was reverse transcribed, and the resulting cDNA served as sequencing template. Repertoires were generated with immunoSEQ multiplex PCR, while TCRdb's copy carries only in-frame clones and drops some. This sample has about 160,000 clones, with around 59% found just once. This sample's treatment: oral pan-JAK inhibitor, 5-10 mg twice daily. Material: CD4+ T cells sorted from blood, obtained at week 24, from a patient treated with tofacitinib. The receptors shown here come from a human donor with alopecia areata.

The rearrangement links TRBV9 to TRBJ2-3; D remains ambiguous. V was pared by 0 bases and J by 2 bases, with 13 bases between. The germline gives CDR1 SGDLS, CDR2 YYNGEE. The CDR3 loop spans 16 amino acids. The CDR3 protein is CASSVAVGGNTDTQYF. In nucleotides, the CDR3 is TGTGCCAGCAGCGTAGCCGTCGGTGGGAACACAGATACGCAGTATTTT.

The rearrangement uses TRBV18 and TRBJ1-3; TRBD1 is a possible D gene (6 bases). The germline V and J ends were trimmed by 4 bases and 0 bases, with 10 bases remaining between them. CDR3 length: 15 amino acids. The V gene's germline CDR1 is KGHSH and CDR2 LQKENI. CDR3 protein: CASSQGQLSGNTIYF. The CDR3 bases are TGTGCCAGCTCACAAGGACAGCTCTCTGGAAACACCATATATTTT.

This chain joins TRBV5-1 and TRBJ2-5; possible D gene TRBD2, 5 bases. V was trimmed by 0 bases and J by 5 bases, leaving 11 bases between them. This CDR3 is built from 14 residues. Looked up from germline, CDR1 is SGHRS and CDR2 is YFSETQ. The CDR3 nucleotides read TGCGCCAGCAGCTTGGTAAACCCGGGGGAGACCCAGTACTTC. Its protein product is CASSLVNPGETQYF.

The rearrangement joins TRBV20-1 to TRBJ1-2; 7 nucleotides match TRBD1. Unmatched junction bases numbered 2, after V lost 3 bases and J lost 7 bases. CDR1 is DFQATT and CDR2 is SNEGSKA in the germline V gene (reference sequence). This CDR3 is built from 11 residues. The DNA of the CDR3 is TGCAGTGCTAGGACAGGGTTTGGCTACACCTTC. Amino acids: CSARTGFGYTF.

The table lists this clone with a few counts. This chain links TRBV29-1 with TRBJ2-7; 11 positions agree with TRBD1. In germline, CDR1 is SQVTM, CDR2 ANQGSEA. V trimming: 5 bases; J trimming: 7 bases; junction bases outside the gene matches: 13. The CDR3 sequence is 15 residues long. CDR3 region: CSVRTGGVLTTEQYF. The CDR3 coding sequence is TGCAGCGTTCGGACAGGGGGCGTCCTAACCACAGAGCAGTACTTC.

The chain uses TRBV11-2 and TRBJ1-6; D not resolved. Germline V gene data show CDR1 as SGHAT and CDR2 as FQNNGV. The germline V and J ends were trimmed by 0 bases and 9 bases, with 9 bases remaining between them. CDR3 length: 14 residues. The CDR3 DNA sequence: TGTGCCAGCAGCTTAGATCCAGGTAGTTCACCCCTCCACTTT. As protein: CASSLDPGSSPLHF.

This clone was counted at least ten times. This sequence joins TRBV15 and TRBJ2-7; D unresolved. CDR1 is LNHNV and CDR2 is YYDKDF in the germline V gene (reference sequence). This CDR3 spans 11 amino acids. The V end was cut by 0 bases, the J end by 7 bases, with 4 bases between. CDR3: CATSREGEQYF. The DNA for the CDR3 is TGTGCCACCAGCAGAGAGGGGGAGCAGTACTTC.

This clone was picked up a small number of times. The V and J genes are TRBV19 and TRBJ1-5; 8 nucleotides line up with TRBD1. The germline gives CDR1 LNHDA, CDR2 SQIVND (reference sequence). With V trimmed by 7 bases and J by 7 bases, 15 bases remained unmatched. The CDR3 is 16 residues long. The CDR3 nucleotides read TGTGCCAGTACCATCAGGAGGCAGGGGGCTGGACAGCCCCAGCATTTT. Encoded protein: CASTIRRQGAGQPQHF.

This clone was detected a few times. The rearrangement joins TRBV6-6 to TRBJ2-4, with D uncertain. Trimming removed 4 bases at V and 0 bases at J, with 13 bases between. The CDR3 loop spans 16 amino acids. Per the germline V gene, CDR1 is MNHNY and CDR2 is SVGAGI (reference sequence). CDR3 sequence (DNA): TGTGCCAGCAGTTCATTGACTGTGGAAGCCAAAAACATTCAGTACTTC. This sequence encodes CASSSLTVEAKNIQYF.

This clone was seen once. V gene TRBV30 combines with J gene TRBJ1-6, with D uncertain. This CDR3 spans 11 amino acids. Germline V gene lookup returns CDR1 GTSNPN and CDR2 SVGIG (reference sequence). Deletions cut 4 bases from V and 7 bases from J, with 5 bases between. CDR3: CAWNWNSPLHF. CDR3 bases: TGTGCCTGGAACTGGAATTCACCCCTCCACTTT.

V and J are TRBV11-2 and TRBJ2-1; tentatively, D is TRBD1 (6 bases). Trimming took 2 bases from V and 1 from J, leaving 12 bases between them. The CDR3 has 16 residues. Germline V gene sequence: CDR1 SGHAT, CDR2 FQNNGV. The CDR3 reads CASSLRSDRSYNEQFF. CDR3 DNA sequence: TGTGCCAGCAGCTTAAGGTCGGACAGATCCTACAATGAGCAGTTCTTC. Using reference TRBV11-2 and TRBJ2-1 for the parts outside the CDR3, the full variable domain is EAGVAQSPRYKIIEKRQSVAFWCNPISGHATLYWYQQILGQGPKLLIQFQNNGVVDDSQLPKDRFSAERLKGVDSTLKIQPAKLEDSAVYLCASSLRSDRSYNEQFFGPGTRLTVL.

For the CDR3, the DNA is TGTGCCAGCAGCAGGGACCCATCCCAAGCTTTCTTT. Translation gives CASSRDPSQAFF. The chain carries TRBV5-6 and TRBJ1-1; TRBD1 is a possible D gene (5 bases). CDR3 length: 12 residues. Trimming took off 4 bases at V and 9 bases at J, with 13 bases between the two ends. From germline, CDR1 is SGHDT and CDR2 YYEEEE.

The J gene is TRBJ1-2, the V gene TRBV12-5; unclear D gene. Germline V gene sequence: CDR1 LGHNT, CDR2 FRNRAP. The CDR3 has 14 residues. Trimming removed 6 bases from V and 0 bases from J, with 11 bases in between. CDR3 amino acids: CASGRSGANYGYTF. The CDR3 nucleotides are TGTGCTAGTGGCCGGTCGGGAGCTAACTATGGCTACACCTTC.

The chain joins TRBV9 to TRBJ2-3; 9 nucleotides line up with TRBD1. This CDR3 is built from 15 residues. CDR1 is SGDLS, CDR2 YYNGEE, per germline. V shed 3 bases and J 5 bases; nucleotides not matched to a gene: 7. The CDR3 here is CASSAGTGSLDTQYF. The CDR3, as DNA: TGTGCCAGCAGCGCCGGGACAGGGAGTTTAGATACGCAGTATTTT.

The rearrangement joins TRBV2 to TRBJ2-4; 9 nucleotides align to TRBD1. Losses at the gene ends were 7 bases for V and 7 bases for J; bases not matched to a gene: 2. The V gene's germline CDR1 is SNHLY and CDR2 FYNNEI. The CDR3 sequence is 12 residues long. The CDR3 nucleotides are TGTGCCAGCACCGGGACAGGGAACATTCAGTACTTC. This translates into CASTGTGNIQYF.

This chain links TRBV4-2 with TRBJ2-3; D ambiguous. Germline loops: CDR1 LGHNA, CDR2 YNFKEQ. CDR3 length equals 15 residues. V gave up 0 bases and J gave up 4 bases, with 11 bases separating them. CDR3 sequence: CASSQDRTESDTQYF. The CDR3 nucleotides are TGTGCCAGCAGCCAAGATCGAACAGAGTCAGATACGCAGTATTTT.

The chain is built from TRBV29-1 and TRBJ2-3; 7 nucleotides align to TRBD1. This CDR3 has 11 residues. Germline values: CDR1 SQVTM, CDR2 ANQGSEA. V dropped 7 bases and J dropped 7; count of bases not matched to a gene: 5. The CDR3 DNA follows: TGCAGCGCCTGGGACAGAAATACGCAGTATTTT. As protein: CSAWDRNTQYF.

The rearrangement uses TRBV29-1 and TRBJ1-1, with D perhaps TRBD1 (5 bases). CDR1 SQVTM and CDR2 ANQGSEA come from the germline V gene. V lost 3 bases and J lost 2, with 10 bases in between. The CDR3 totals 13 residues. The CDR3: CSVDGTVNTEAFF. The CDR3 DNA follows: TGCAGCGTTGATGGGACCGTTAACACTGAAGCTTTCTTT. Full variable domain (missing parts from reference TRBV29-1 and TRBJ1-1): SAVISQKPSRDICQRGTSLTIQCQVDSQVTMMFWYRQQPGQSLTLIATANQGSEATYESGFVIDKFPISRPNLTFSTLTVSNMSPEDSSIYLCSVDGTVNTEAFFGQGTRLTVV.

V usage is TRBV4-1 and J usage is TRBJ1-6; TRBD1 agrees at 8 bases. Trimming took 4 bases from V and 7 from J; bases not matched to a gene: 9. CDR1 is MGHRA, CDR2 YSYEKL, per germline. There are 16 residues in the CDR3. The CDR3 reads CASSLRGQGDNSPLHF. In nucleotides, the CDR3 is TGCGCCAGCAGCCTCCGAGGACAGGGAGACAATTCACCCCTCCACTTT.

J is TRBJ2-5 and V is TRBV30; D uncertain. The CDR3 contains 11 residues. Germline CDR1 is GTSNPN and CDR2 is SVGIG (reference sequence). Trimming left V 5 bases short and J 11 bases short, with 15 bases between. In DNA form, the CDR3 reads TGTGCCTGGGTGACGCGGACCAAGCAGTACTTC. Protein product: CAWVTRTKQYF.